Detailed here is one T cell receptor (beta chain). The sample comes from a study of blood T cell repertoires in COVID-19. As for the study in general: T cells, B-cell-depleted T cells, or PBMCs provided the cDNA or gDNA that served as material.

One Seattle source followed patients from active infection through their disease course. In the original analysis: Estimated nucleated cell counts came from reference gene primer amplification. Sequencing used immunoSEQ multiplex PCR; TCRdb keeps in-frame clones, though not all of them. V and J calls and clone size are given by that table; D and trimming were obtained from the DNA. There are approximately 300,000 clones in the sample; about 93% occur only once, and under 7% lies in the top ten. V shed 1 base and J shed 7 bases, with 13 bases lying between them. Germline V gene lookup returns CDR1 MNHEY and CDR2 SMNVEV (reference sequence). The CDR3 is 15 residues long.

The clonotype originates from a woman younger than 45 with COVID-19, enrolled during active disease. V and J are TRBV27 and TRBJ1-4, with D tentatively TRBD1 (6 bases). The specimen sequenced was peripheral blood. CDR3 sequence (DNA): TGTGCCAGCAGTTTATTTCGGGGGGCTGGTGAAAAACTGTTTTTT. Amino acids: CASSLFRGAGEKLFF. The complete variable domain, with remaining parts taken from reference TRBV27 and TRBJ1-4, reads EAQVTQNPRYLITVTGKKLTVTCSQNMNHEYMSWYRQDPGLGLRQIYYSMNVEVTDKGDVPEGYKVSRKEKRNFPLILESPSPNQTSLYFCASSLFRGAGEKLFFGSGTQLSVL.